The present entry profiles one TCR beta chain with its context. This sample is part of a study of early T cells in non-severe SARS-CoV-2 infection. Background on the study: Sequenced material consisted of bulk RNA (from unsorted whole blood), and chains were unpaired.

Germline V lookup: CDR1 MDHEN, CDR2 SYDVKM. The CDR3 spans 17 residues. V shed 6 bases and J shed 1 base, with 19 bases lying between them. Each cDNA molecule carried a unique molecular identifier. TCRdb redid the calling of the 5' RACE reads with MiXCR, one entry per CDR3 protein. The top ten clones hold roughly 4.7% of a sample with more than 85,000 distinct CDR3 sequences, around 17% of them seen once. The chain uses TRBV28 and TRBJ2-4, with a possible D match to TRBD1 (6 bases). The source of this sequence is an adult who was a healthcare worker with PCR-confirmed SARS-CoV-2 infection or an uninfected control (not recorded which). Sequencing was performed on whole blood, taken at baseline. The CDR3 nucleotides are TGTGCCAGCAGCCGAGGGCCAGGGGCGAGGGCCAAAAACATTCAGTACTTC. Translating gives CASSRGPGARAKNIQYF.